A selection of T cell receptor beta chains follows, all from one sample in a study of long-term antiretroviral therapy in people with HIV. Clones were read by immunoSEQ multiplex PCR, and TCRdb kept only the in-frame ones, dropping some. The table includes approximately 26,000 clones, less than 85% detected once. Sequencing was performed on unsorted PBMCs, taken 2.3 years after starting antiretroviral therapy. All receptors come from a man between 40 and 49 years old with HIV. CDR3s include the opening cysteine and the closing phenylalanine or tryptophan. Each record gives: D gene, clone size, V gene, J gene, CDR3 DNA, CDR3 protein. D genes are given only for firm matches. Clone size, where shown, is once, few, many, or a class for clones that have expanded.

TRBD2	.	TRBV29-1	TRBJ2-7	TGCAGCGTTGGCGGACTAGCGGAACCCTACGAGCAGTACTTC	CSVGGLAEPYEQYF
.	.	TRBV27	TRBJ2-7	TGTGCCAGCAGTCGCGGCGGGACCGTAGCCTACGAGCAGTACTTC	CASSRGGTVAYEQYF
.	.	TRBV7-9	TRBJ1-2	TGTGCCAGCAGCCCAAGCAGGGCCCGGAACTATGGCTACACCTTC	CASSPSRARNYGYTF
TRBD1	.	TRBV28	TRBJ1-2	TGTGCCAGCAGTTTTAGGCGTACAGGGGGAACCTATGGCTACACCTTC	CASSFRRTGGTYGYTF
TRBD2	.	TRBV4-2	TRBJ2-5	TGTGCCAGCAGCCAAGGACTAGCGGGATGGGGAGAGACCCAGTACTTC	CASSQGLAGWGETQYF
.	.	TRBV29-1	TRBJ2-1	TGCAGCGTCGCGGTGGGGGGGGCTGAGGAGCAGTTCTTC	CSVAVGGAEEQFF
.	.	TRBV5-6	TRBJ2-1	TGTGCCAGCAACATGTACGGACACACATACAATGAGCAGTTCTTC	CASNMYGHTYNEQFF
.	.	TRBV25-1	TRBJ2-7	TGTGCCACCGATCCCGGGACCTACGAGCAGTACTTC	CATDPGTYEQYF
TRBD2	.	TRBV7-9	TRBJ2-1	TGTGCCAGCAGCAATAGCGGGAGGTATAGTGAGCAGTTCTTC	CASSNSGRYSEQFF
.	few	TRBV2	TRBJ1-5	TGTGCCAGCACTGGGGGCGTGGGGAGCAATCAGCCCCAGCATTTT	CASTGGVGSNQPQHF
.	.	TRBV9	TRBJ1-2	TGTGCCAGCAGCGTACACCCCAGGGAGGGTAACTATGGCTACACCTTC	CASSVHPREGNYGYTF
.	.	TRBV6-5	TRBJ1-1	TGTGCCAGCACCATCGACATAGGGACTGAAGCTTTCTTT	CASTIDIGTEAFF
TRBD2	.	TRBV9	TRBJ2-7	TGTGCCAGCAGCGACGGAAAGGGAGCGGGGGAACCTTGGGAGCAGTACTTC	CASSDGKGAGEPWEQYF
.	.	TRBV5-1	TRBJ2-3	TGCGCCAGCAGCTACGACACAGATACGCAGTATTTT	CASSYDTDTQYF
.	.	TRBV18	TRBJ2-2	TGTGCCAGCTCACCACTCCAGGTGGACACCGGGGAGCTGTTTTTT	CASSPLQVDTGELFF
.	.	TRBV5-8	TRBJ2-3	TGTGCCAGCAGCATACTCAGAGATACGCAGTATTTT	CASSILRDTQYF
TRBD2	few	TRBV29-1	TRBJ2-7	TGCAGCGTTGTAGCGGGGGGCTCCTACGAGCAGTACTTC	CSVVAGGSYEQYF
.	.	TRBV7-9	TRBJ2-2	TGTGCCAGCAGCCCCGGACTCCCCGGGGAGCTGTTTTTT	CASSPGLPGELFF
.	.	TRBV6-5	TRBJ2-7	TGTGCCAGCAGTCCAGGAGGGGGCGGCTCCTACGAGCAGTACTTC	CASSPGGGGSYEQYF
.	.	TRBV4-1	TRBJ2-3	TGCGCCAGCAGCCAAGATCTTGGGGGGGCCTCCGGAAGCACAGATACGCAGTATTTT	CASSQDLGGASGSTDTQYF
TRBD1	.	TRBV19	TRBJ2-7	TGTGCCAGCAATAGGGGGACAGCAGACTACGAGCAGTACTTC	CASNRGTADYEQYF
.	few	TRBV19	TRBJ1-5	TGTGCCAGTATCCCGAGGGCGTATAGCAATCAGCCCCAGCATTTT	CASIPRAYSNQPQHF
.	.	TRBV5-1	TRBJ2-7	TGCGCCAGCAGCTTGGAACTGGGGCCCACCTACGAGCAGTACTTC	CASSLELGPTYEQYF
TRBD1	once	TRBV6-6	TRBJ2-3	TGTGCCAGCAGCCTTGGACAGGGGGCTTTTGGCGATACGCAGTATTTT	CASSLGQGAFGDTQYF
TRBD2	.	TRBV5-1	TRBJ2-3	TGCGCCAGCAGCCTAGGAGGGACTAGCGGGGGTGATACGCAGTATTTT	CASSLGGTSGGDTQYF
TRBD1	.	TRBV5-1	TRBJ1-4	TGCGCCAGCAGCTTGGGACAGGGTATGGAAAAACTGTTTTTT	CASSLGQGMEKLFF
.	.	TRBV6-1	TRBJ2-7	TGTGCCAGCAGTGGTCACAAGGGCTCCTACGAGCAGTACTTC	CASSGHKGSYEQYF
TRBD1	.	TRBV9	TRBJ2-7	TGTGCCAGCAGTCGGATACAAGCCGGGACAGGGGGCAGCGAGCAGTACTTC	CASSRIQAGTGGSEQYF
.	.	TRBV10-3	TRBJ1-1	TGTGCCACCCTCATGAGCGGCACTGAAGCTTTCTTT	CATLMSGTEAFF
.	.	TRBV13	TRBJ1-6	TGTGCCACGGCCCTCCGGGACGCCCTATTGTCACCCCTCCACTTT	CATALRDALLSPLHF
.	.	TRBV14	TRBJ1-4	TGTGCCAGCAGCCAAGGGGCTCAAGGGAACGAAAAACTGTTTTTT	CASSQGAQGNEKLFF
.	.	TRBV30	TRBJ1-1	TGTGCCTGGACTAGGGGTAGGCACACTGAAGCTTTCTTT	CAWTRGRHTEAFF
.	.	TRBV9	TRBJ1-1	TGTGCCAGCAGCGTACAGGGAGGAACTGAAGCTTTCTTT	CASSVQGGTEAFF
.	.	TRBV5-6	TRBJ2-1	TGTGCCAGCAGCTTGCAGTCGGGTCTGAGGCAGGACAACAATGAGCAGTTCTTC	CASSLQSGLRQDNNEQFF
.	.	TRBV11-2	TRBJ2-3	TGTGCCAGCAGCTTATTATCCCTAGATACGCAGTATTTT	CASSLLSLDTQYF
.	few	TRBV18	TRBJ1-2	TGTGCCAGCTCACCAGACGCGGTAGCCGAGACGGGCTACACCTTC	CASSPDAVAETGYTF
TRBD2	.	TRBV15	TRBJ2-3	TGTGCCACCAGCAGAGAGGAGGTAGGACTAGCGGGGTCCGGCACAGATACGCAGTATTTT	CATSREEVGLAGSGTDTQYF
TRBD1	.	TRBV9	TRBJ2-7	TGTGCCAGCAGCCCCCGATGGGACAGAGCCTACGAGCAGTACTTC	CASSPRWDRAYEQYF
.	once	TRBV9	TRBJ2-1	TGTGCCAGCAGCGTAGGTGGAGGGACGGATGAGCAGTTCTTC	CASSVGGGTDEQFF
.	.	TRBV5-5	TRBJ2-7	TGTGCCAGCAGCTTGGTCCAGAACCCGTGGTCCTACGAGCAGTACTTC	CASSLVQNPWSYEQYF
TRBD1	.	TRBV29-1	TRBJ2-5	TGCAGCGTTGTACCGGACAGGGGGCAAGAGACCCAGTACTTC	CSVVPDRGQETQYF
TRBD1	.	TRBV6-6	TRBJ2-1	TGTGCCAGCAGTCTTTGGACAGGGGGGAATGAGCAGTTCTTC	CASSLWTGGNEQFF
.	.	TRBV18	TRBJ2-3	TGTGCCAGCTCCCCAGTGGTGGCAGATACGCAGTATTTT	CASSPVVADTQYF
.	.	TRBV7-7	TRBJ2-5	TGTGCCAGCAGCTTATGGGGGGCAGAGACCCAGTACTTC	CASSLWGAETQYF
TRBD2	.	TRBV10-2	TRBJ2-3	TGCGCCAGCAGTGGAACTAGCGGGGGGGCAGATACGCAGTATTTT	CASSGTSGGADTQYF